This T cell receptor (beta chain) was captured in a study of CD8+CD57+ T cells in acquired aplastic anemia. The V and J ends lost 6 bases and 3 bases respectively, with 8 bases between them. Germline V gives CDR1 LNHDA, CDR2 SQIVND (reference sequence). This CDR3 spans 12 amino acids. This clonotype was seen ten or more times. The template used for profiling TCR beta VDJ and CDR3 was genomic DNA. Each CDR3 protein is one row after TCRdb ran MiXCR on the reads. The data show about 180,000 distinct CDR3 sequences, 40% to 55% seen once. The sequenced patients had an expansion of CD8+CD57+ cells seen by flow cytometry.

This sequence originates from a human donor with aplastic anemia. The chain employs TRBV19 and TRBJ1-1; D gene ambiguous. Sequences were obtained from sorted CD4+, CD8+, or CD8+CD57+ T cells (not recorded which) from PBMCs. The CDR3 loop reads CASRGFDTEAFF. The DNA for the CDR3 is TGTGCCAGTAGGGGGTTCGACACTGAAGCTTTCTTT.